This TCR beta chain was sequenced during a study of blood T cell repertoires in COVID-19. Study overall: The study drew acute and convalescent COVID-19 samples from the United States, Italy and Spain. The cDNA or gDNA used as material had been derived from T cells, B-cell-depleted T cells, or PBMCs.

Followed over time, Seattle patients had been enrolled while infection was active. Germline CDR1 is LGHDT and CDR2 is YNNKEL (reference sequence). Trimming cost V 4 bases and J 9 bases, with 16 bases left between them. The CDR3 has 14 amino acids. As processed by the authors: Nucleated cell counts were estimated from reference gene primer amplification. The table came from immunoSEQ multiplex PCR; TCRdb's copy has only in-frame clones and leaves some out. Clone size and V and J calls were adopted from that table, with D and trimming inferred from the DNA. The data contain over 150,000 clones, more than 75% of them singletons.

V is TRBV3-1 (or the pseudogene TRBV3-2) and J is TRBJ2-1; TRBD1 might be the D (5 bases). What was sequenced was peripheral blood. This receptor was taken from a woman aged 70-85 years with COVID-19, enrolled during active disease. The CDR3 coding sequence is TGTGCCAGCAGCCCTATGGGGCAGGGTGGTGAGCAGTTCTTC. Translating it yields CASSPMGQGGEQFF.